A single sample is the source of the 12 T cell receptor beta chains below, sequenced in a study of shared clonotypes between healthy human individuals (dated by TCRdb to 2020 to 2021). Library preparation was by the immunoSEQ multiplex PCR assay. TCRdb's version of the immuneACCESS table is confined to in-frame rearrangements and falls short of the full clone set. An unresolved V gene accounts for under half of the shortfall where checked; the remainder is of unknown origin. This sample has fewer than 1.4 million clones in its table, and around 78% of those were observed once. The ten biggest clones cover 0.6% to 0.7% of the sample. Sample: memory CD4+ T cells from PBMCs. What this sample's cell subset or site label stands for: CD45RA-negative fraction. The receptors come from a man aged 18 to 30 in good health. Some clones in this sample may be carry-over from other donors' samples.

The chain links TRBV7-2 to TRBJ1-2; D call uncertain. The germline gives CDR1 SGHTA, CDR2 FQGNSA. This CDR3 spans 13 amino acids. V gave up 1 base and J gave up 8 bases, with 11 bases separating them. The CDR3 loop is CASSLGQVGGYTF. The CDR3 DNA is TGTGCCAGCAGCTTAGGGCAGGTCGGCGGCTACACCTTC.

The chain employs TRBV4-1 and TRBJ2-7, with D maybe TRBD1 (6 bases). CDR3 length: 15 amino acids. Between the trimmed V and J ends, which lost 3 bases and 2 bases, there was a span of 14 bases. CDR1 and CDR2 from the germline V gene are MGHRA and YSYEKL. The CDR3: CASSQGAAATYEQYF. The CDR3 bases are TGCGCCAGCAGCCAGGGGGCAGCGGCAACCTACGAGCAGTACTTC.

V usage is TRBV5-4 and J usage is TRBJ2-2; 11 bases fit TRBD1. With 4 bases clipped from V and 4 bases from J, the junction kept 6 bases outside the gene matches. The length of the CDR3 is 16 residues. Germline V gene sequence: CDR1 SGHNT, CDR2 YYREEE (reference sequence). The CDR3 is CASSLRTGGATGELFF. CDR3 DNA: TGTGCCAGCAGCCTCCGGACAGGGGGCGCCACCGGGGAGCTGTTTTTT.

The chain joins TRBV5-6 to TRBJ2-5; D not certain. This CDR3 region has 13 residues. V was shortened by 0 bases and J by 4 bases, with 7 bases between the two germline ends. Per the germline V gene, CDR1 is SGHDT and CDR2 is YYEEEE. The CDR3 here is CASSLDRTETQYF. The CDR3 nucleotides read TGTGCCAGCAGCTTGGACCGGACAGAGACCCAGTACTTC. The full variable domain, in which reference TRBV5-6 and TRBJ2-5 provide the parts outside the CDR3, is DAGVTQSPTHLIKTRGQQVTLRCSPKSGHDTVSWYQQALGQGPQFIFQYYEEEERQRGNFPDRFSGHQFPNYSSELNVNALLLGDSALYLCASSLDRTETQYFGPGTRLLVL.

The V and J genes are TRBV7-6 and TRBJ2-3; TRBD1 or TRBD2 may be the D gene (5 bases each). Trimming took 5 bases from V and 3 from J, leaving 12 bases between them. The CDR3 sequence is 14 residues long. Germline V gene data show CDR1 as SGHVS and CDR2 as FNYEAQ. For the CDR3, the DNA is TGTGCCAGCAGCCCTAGCAGGGTGACAGATACGCAGTATTTT. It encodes CASSPSRVTDTQYF.

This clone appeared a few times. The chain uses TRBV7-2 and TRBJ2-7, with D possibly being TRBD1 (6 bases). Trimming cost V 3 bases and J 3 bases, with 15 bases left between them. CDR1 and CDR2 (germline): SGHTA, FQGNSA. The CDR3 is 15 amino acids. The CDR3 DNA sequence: TGTGCCAGCAGCTTCGGGCTCCGGACAGTCTACGAGCAGTACTTC. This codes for CASSFGLRTVYEQYF. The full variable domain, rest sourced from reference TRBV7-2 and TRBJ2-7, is GAGVSQSPSNKVTEKGKDVELRCDPISGHTALYWYRQSLGQGLEFLIYFQGNSAPDKSGLPSDRFSAERTGGSVSTLTIQRTQQEDSAVYLCASSFGLRTVYEQYFGPGTRLTVT.

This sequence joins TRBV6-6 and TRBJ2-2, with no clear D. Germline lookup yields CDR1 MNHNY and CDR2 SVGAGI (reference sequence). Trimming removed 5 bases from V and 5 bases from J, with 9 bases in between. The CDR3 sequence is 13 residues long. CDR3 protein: CASSPQHTGELFF. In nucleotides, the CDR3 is TGTGCCAGCAGTCCCCAGCATACCGGGGAGCTGTTTTTT.

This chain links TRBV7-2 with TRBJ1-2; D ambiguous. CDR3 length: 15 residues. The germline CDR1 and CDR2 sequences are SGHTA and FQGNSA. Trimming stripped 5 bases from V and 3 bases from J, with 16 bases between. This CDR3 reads CASSPRRTSYYGYTF. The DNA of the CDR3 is TGTGCCAGCAGCCCGCGTAGGACTTCCTACTATGGCTACACCTTC. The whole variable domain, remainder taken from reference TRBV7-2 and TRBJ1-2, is GAGVSQSPSNKVTEKGKDVELRCDPISGHTALYWYRQSLGQGLEFLIYFQGNSAPDKSGLPSDRFSAERTGGSVSTLTIQRTQQEDSAVYLCASSPRRTSYYGYTFGSGTRLTVV.

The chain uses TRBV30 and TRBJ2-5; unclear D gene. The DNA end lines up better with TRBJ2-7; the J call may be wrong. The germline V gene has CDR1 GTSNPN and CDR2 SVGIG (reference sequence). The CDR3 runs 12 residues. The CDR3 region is CAWSVSVYEQYF. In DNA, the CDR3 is TGTGCCTGGAGTGTTTCGGTATACGAGCAGTACTTC.

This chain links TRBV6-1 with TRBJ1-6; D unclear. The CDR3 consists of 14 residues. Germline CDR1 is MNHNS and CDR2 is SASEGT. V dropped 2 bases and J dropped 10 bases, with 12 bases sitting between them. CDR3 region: CASSEMPRESPLHF. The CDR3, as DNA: TGTGCCAGCAGTGAAATGCCAAGGGAATCACCCCTCCACTTT.

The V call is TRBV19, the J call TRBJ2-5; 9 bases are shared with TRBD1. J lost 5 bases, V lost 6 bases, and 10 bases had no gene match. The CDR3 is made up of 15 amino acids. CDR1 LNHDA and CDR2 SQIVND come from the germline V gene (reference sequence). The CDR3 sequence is CASSVTGGSRETQYF. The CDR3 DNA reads TGTGCCAGTAGCGTTACAGGGGGCAGTCGGGAGACCCAGTACTTC.

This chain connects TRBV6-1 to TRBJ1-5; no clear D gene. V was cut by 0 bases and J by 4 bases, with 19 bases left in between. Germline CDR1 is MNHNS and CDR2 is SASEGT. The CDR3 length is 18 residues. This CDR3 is CASSEAMWERGRNQPQHF. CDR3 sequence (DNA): TGTGCCAGCAGTGAAGCAATGTGGGAGAGAGGGAGAAATCAGCCCCAGCATTTT.